Listed below are T cell receptor beta chains from one sample, sequenced in a study of blood T cell repertoires in COVID-19. Profiling relied on immunoSEQ multiplex PCR, and the TCRdb table lists in-frame clones only, not all of them. The sample gives roughly 370,000 clones, just under 90% of which show up once; approximately 10% is in the top ten. The source material was PBMCs or T cells enriched from blood (not recorded which). The receptors originated from a woman in her 50s who had recovered from COVID-19. Each CDR3 is given with its conserved first and last residue. A D gene is named only where the DNA matches it firmly. Only some rows state a clone size, as once, few, many or a class for expanded clones.

once	TRBV18	TRBD1	TRBJ2-4	TGTGCCAGCTCACCGACAGGGGGCTTAGCCAAAAACATTCAGTACTTC	CASSPTGGLAKNIQYF
-	TRBV2	-	TRBJ2-2	TGTGCCAGCGGGCGGACTTCGAGCACCGGGGAGCTGTTTTTT	CASGRTSSTGELFF
-	TRBV11-2	TRBD1	TRBJ1-6	TGTGCCAGCGAAGGACAGGGGGTCGGGTCACCCCTCCACTTT	CASEGQGVGSPLHF
-	TRBV5-4	-	TRBJ2-1	TGTGCCAGCAGCTCCCCATACAATGAGCAGTTCTTC	CASSSPYNEQFF
-	TRBV5-1	-	TRBJ1-2	TGCGCCAGCAGCTTGGTGGAGAAGATGGGCTATGGCTACACCTTC	CASSLVEKMGYGYTF
-	TRBV6-6	-	TRBJ2-4	TGTGCCAGCAGTTTAACAGGGGAGGCCATTCAGTACTTC	CASSLTGEAIQYF
-	TRBV3-1/TRBV3-2	TRBD2	TRBJ2-7	TGTGCCAGCAGGTCCCTACGCGGGGGGGGAGAGCAGTACTTC	CASRSLRGGGEQYF
-	TRBV19	-	TRBJ2-3	TGTGCCAGTAGCCCATATGAGGTTAGGGAGGCAGATACGCAGTATTTT	CASSPYEVREADTQYF
-	TRBV9	-	TRBJ2-7	TGTGCCAGTCAAGGACAAAACTCCTACGAGCAGTACTTC	CASQGQNSYEQYF
-	TRBV3-1/TRBV3-2	-	TRBJ1-3	TGTGCCAGCAATGGGGGGGGCACCATATATTTT	CASNGGGTIYF
-	TRBV11-2	TRBD1	TRBJ1-5	TGTGCCAGCAGCACAAACCCCCTCACAGGGGAGAAGAATCAGCCCCAGCATTTT	CASSTNPLTGEKNQPQHF
-	TRBV30	-	TRBJ2-3	TGTGCCTGGCAACAGGGAGTTTTGACAGATACGCAGTATTTT	CAWQQGVLTDTQYF
-	TRBV3-1/TRBV3-2	-	TRBJ1-1	TGTGCCAGCAGCCAAGACTCTGAAGCTTTCTTT	CASSQDSEAFF
once	TRBV27	TRBD1	TRBJ1-2	TGTGCCAGCAGCTCTCCTGACAGGGGGCGCAATGGCTACACCTTC	CASSSPDRGRNGYTF
few	TRBV28	TRBD1	TRBJ1-4	TGTGCCAGCAGTTTCTTTGCCTTGACAGGGGCTGAAAAACTGTTTTTT	CASSFFALTGAEKLFF
few	TRBV18	-	TRBJ2-3	TGTGCCAGCTCACCACCTTTGGCGGGCACAGATACGCAGTATTTT	CASSPPLAGTDTQYF
-	TRBV6-5	TRBD1	TRBJ1-2	TGTGCCAGCAGAAAGACCGGGACAGGGGGTTATGGCTACACCTTC	CASRKTGTGGYGYTF
few	TRBV4-3	-	TRBJ1-4	TGCGCCAGCAGCCGGAACAAGGCCCGACAGGTCGAAAAACTGTTTTTT	CASSRNKARQVEKLFF
-	TRBV10-2	-	TRBJ1-5	TGCGCCAGCAGTGAGGCATTAGCGGGTCAGCCCCAGCATTTT	CASSEALAGQPQHF
once	TRBV4-1	TRBD2	TRBJ2-5	TGCGCCAGCAGGCGGACTAGCGGCCAAGAGACCCAGTACTTC	CASRRTSGQETQYF
-	TRBV5-1	-	TRBJ2-5	TGCGCCAGCGAGGGTGTGGGAGAGACCCAGTACTTC	CASEGVGETQYF
-	TRBV5-1	-	TRBJ1-4	TGCGCCAGCAGCTTGCGTAGAACAGGCTCAACTAATGAAAAACTGTTTTTT	CASSLRRTGSTNEKLFF
-	TRBV6-5	-	TRBJ2-7	TGTGCCAGCAGTTACTCGATTCCAATCGGGTCCTACGAGCAGTACTTC	CASSYSIPIGSYEQYF
-	TRBV19	TRBD1	TRBJ1-5	TGTGCCAGTAGTATAACGGACAGGGAATCTCAGCCCCAGCATTTT	CASSITDRESQPQHF
-	TRBV11-1	-	TRBJ2-3	TGTGCCAGCAGCTTCGCGGGTCGAGTACCAGATACGCAGTATTTT	CASSFAGRVPDTQYF
-	TRBV6-5	-	TRBJ1-2	TGTGCCAGCAGACCCGGGACAAGCTGGGGCTATGGCTACACCTTC	CASRPGTSWGYGYTF
-	TRBV19	-	TRBJ1-2	TGTGCCACTTCAGAGACGAGGGACTATGGCTACACCTTC	CATSETRDYGYTF
-	TRBV9	TRBD1	TRBJ1-2	TGTGCCAGCAGCCCCCTTGGGGGGACAGGGAGCTATGGCTACACCTTC	CASSPLGGTGSYGYTF
-	TRBV7-9	-	TRBJ1-2	TGTGCCAGCAGCCCTCTTTTCTGGCAAAACTATGGCTACACCTTC	CASSPLFWQNYGYTF
once	TRBV9	-	TRBJ1-3	TGTGCCAGCAGCCCCGAGCAAAACACCATATATTTT	CASSPEQNTIYF
-	TRBV19	TRBD1	TRBJ2-1	TGTGCCAGTAGTACCTACAGGGGCTACAATGAGCAGTTCTTC	CASSTYRGYNEQFF
-	TRBV28	-	TRBJ1-3	TGTGCCAGCGAGGGATCAAACTCTGGAAACACCATATATTTT	CASEGSNSGNTIYF
-	TRBV3-1/TRBV3-2	TRBD2	TRBJ2-2	TGTGCCAGCAGCCGTAGGGGCGGACTAGCGGTTGTCGGGGAGCTGTTTTTT	CASSRRGGLAVVGELFF
-	TRBV30	-	TRBJ1-3	TGTGCCTGGAGTGCGAACACTGGAAACACCATATATTTT	CAWSANTGNTIYF
-	TRBV25-1	-	TRBJ1-1	TGTGCCAGCAGTGAATACCTCGACACGGGGGAAGCTTTCTTT	CASSEYLDTGEAFF
-	TRBV6-5	-	TRBJ2-5	TGTGCCAGCAGCTCTCATCAGCAAGAGACCCAGTACTTC	CASSSHQQETQYF
-	TRBV6-1	-	TRBJ1-2	TGTGCCAGCAGTGAAGCGCGCCAGGGGTATGGCTACACCTTC	CASSEARQGYGYTF
-	TRBV28	TRBD1	TRBJ2-1	TGTGCCAGCAGTACGGTGGACAGGGGAGCCTACAATGAGCAGTTCTTC	CASSTVDRGAYNEQFF
-	TRBV6-5	-	TRBJ1-2	TGTGCCAGCAGTTACTCCTCCAGGGAGGTCTTCTATGGCTACACCTTC	CASSYSSREVFYGYTF
-	TRBV21-1	-	TRBJ2-7	TGTGCCAGCAGCAAAGCGCAGGGAAGGGTTAGAGAGCAGTACTTC	CASSKAQGRVREQYF
-	TRBV4-3	-	TRBJ1-6	TGCGCCAGCAGCCAATCCGATGGACAAAAGAGCTCCTATAATTCACCCCTCCACTTT	CASSQSDGQKSSYNSPLHF
-	TRBV13	-	TRBJ1-2	TGTGCCAGCAGCCCGCTTAGGTCAGGACTGTTGGATTCAGCTAACTATGGCTACACCTTC	CASSPLRSGLLDSANYGYTF
-	TRBV28	-	TRBJ1-3	TGTGCCAGCAGTTTGTATCAGGGCTCCGCTTATTTT	CASSLYQGSAYF
-	TRBV5-1	TRBD1	TRBJ1-1	TGCGCCAGCAGTCGGACAGGGAATCCCACTGAAGCTTTCTTT	CASSRTGNPTEAFF
-	TRBV5-1	TRBD1	TRBJ2-3	TGCGCCAGCAGCTTAGGGGGCGCGACAGATACGCAGTATTTT	CASSLGGATDTQYF
-	TRBV4-1	TRBD1	TRBJ1-2	TGCGCCAGCAGCCAAGGGGCGGGACAGACCCTCTCTAACTATGGCTACACCTTC	CASSQGAGQTLSNYGYTF
-	TRBV28	-	TRBJ1-2	TGTGCCAGCAGTCCGTTGGGTCAGGCCTCACGGGGCTACACCTTC	CASSPLGQASRGYTF
-	TRBV29-1	-	TRBJ2-3	TGCAGCGTCCGTGCCGGGGCAGATACGCAGTATTTT	CSVRAGADTQYF
once	TRBV12-3/TRBV12-4	TRBD2	TRBJ2-1	TGTGCCAGCAGTGTAACTAGCGCGGGTGAGCAGTTCTTC	CASSVTSAGEQFF
-	TRBV15	-	TRBJ1-2	TGTGCCACCAGCAGAGTAGACCGGGAGGAGGGCTACACCTTC	CATSRVDREEGYTF
-	TRBV20-1	TRBD1	TRBJ1-5	TGCAGTGCTCGTGGCAGGGGGTGGTATAGCAATCAGCCCCAGCATTTT	CSARGRGWYSNQPQHF
-	TRBV7-9	-	TRBJ2-1	TGTGCCAGCAGCTCAGGGGACCGGCGGAATGAGCAGTTCTTC	CASSSGDRRNEQFF
-	TRBV4-2	-	TRBJ2-3	TGTGCCAGCAGCCAAGAGCCTCGGGATACGCAGTATTTT	CASSQEPRDTQYF
-	TRBV29-1	-	TRBJ2-2	TGCAGCGTTGAAGGGCTCAGGGGGGCACTGGCCGGGGAGCTGTTTTTT	CSVEGLRGALAGELFF
-	TRBV29-1	TRBD1	TRBJ2-5	TGCAGCGTTGCGGGTTCAGGACAGGGGGGAGAGACCCAGTACTTC	CSVAGSGQGGETQYF
-	TRBV19	-	TRBJ1-2	TGTGCCAGTAGTATTAAGGGGACAAACTATGGCTACACCTTC	CASSIKGTNYGYTF
-	TRBV4-3	-	TRBJ2-7	TGCGCCAGCAGCCAGGACGGTCGTGTCAGGGGCTCCTACGAGCAGTACTTC	CASSQDGRVRGSYEQYF
-	TRBV6-1	TRBD2	TRBJ2-5	TGTGCCAGCAGTGAGGGCGGGGGGCCCGGTACCCAGTACTTC	CASSEGGGPGTQYF